The 29 T cell receptor beta chains below were found in one sample sequenced in a study of blood T cell repertoires in COVID-19. The table came from immunoSEQ multiplex PCR; TCRdb's copy has only in-frame clones and leaves some out. This repertoire shows around 180,000 clones, roughly 70% found once; its top ten account for around 3%. Sequencing was carried out using peripheral blood. These receptors originate from a woman of 80 years or more with acute or convalescent COVID-19.

The chain is built from TRBV10-2 and TRBJ2-7; TRBD2 matches at 8 bases. This CDR3 contains 13 residues. The V gene's germline CDR1 is WSHSY and CDR2 SAAADI. The J segment lost 6 bases and the V segment lost 5 bases, leaving 6 bases of the junction unmatched. The CDR3 sequence is CASSSGTSLEQYF. DNA of the CDR3: TGCGCCAGCAGTTCCGGGACTAGTCTCGAGCAGTACTTC.

This sequence joins TRBV30 and TRBJ1-6; D uncertain. The CDR3 loop spans 15 amino acids. Trimming removed 4 bases from V and 0 bases from J, with 10 bases in between. Germline V gene data show CDR1 as GTSNPN and CDR2 as SVGIG (reference sequence). The CDR3 is CAWIVGGSYNSPLHF. For the CDR3, the DNA is TGTGCCTGGATCGTGGGAGGCTCCTATAATTCACCCCTCCACTTT.

The chain is built from TRBV5-1 and TRBJ2-5; 11 bases are shared with TRBD2. Germline-derived CDR1 and CDR2 are SGHRS and YFSETQ. The CDR3 loop spans 17 amino acids. V lost 4 bases, J lost 2 bases, and 10 bases stayed unmatched. CDR3 DNA: TGCGCCAGCAGCGGATTGTCCGGGACTAGCGGACAAGAGACCCAGTACTTC. Protein product: CASSGLSGTSGQETQYF.

The chain employs TRBV6-2 or TRBV6-3 and TRBJ2-6; 8 bases are shared with TRBD1. The CDR3 has 17 residues. After removal of 5 bases from V and 1 base from J, the junction contained 7 bases not matched to a gene. Germline CDR1 reads MNHEY; CDR2 reads SVGEGT. The CDR3 region is CASSPIGQGSGANVLTF. In nucleotides, the CDR3 is TGTGCCAGCAGTCCGATCGGACAGGGATCTGGGGCCAACGTCCTGACTTTC.

The chain has TRBV5-1 and TRBJ2-5; D may be TRBD1 (6 bases). Germline V gene data show CDR1 as SGHRS and CDR2 as YFSETQ. V lost 5 bases and J 1 base, leaving 15 bases between the germline ends. This CDR3 contains 15 residues. CDR3 sequence reads: CASSVQGNIQETQYF. CDR3 nucleotide sequence: TGCGCCAGCAGTGTACAGGGTAACATCCAAGAGACCCAGTACTTC.

This chain connects TRBV2 to TRBJ2-4, with 7 bases fitting TRBD1. The germline V gene has CDR1 SNHLY and CDR2 FYNNEI. V shed 5 bases, J shed 8 bases, and the junction held 9 bases outside the gene matches. This CDR3 contains 14 residues. CDR3 coding DNA: TGTGCCAGCAGTTACAGGGGAATTGATGACATTCAGTACTTC. This translates into CASSYRGIDDIQYF.

J is TRBJ2-3 and V is TRBV9; D might be TRBD2 (6 bases). Trimming pared 3 bases from V and 4 bases from J, leaving 9 bases between. Looked up from germline, CDR1 is SGDLS and CDR2 is YYNGEE. The CDR3 spans 13 residues. The CDR3 reads CASSARLADTQYF. CDR3 sequence (DNA): TGTGCCAGCAGCGCCAGACTAGCAGATACGCAGTATTTT.

The chain combines TRBV3-1 (or the pseudogene TRBV3-2) with TRBJ2-2; maybe TRBD1 (6 bases). V lost 4 bases and J 7 bases, leaving 13 bases between the germline ends. In germline, CDR1 is LGHDT, CDR2 YNNKEL (reference sequence). The CDR3 has 14 residues. CDR3 amino acids: CASSPGTSYGELFF. DNA of the CDR3: TGTGCCAGCAGCCCCGGGACATCATACGGGGAGCTGTTTTTT.

The chain employs TRBV28 and TRBJ1-4; 8 bases are shared with TRBD1. The germline V gene encodes CDR1 MDHEN and CDR2 SYDVKM. The CDR3 has 15 amino acids. The V gene end was trimmed by 8 bases and the J gene end by 8 bases; junction bases not matched to a gene: 13. The CDR3 loop is CASHPPQGVGEKLFF. In nucleotides, the CDR3 is TGTGCCAGCCACCCCCCACAGGGGGTAGGGGAAAAACTGTTTTTT.

This clone occurred once. This chain connects TRBV24-1 to TRBJ2-5; TRBD1 matches 12 bases. The junction had 4 bases not matched to a gene; V was cut back by 1 base and J by 5 bases. CDR3 length: 16 amino acids. Germline V gene sequence: CDR1 KGHDR, CDR2 SFDVKD. The DNA of the CDR3 is TGTGCCACCAGTGATTTCAGGGACAGGGGGCGGGAGACCCAGTACTTC. Its translation: CATSDFRDRGRETQYF.

This clone has more than one count but fewer than ten. The chain is built from TRBV2 and TRBJ2-1; 12 bases line up with TRBD2. The V segment lost 8 bases and the J segment 8 bases; nucleotides outside the gene matches: 10. The CDR3 spans 15 residues. Per germline, CDR1 SNHLY and CDR2 FYNNEI. This chain's CDR3 is CASALLAGGGDEQFF. CDR3 DNA: TGTGCCAGCGCACTACTAGCGGGAGGAGGGGATGAGCAGTTCTTC.

J is TRBJ2-6 and V is TRBV28; 8 nucleotides agree with TRBD1. After removal of 5 bases from V and 4 bases from J, the junction contained 13 bases not matched to a gene. The CDR3 is 18 amino acids. Germline CDR1 MDHEN, CDR2 SYDVKM. The CDR3 reads CASSRTGSISSGANVLTF. DNA of the CDR3: TGTGCCAGCAGTCGGACAGGGAGTATTTCTTCGGGGGCCAACGTCCTGACTTTC. Drawing the rest from reference TRBV28 and TRBJ2-6, the complete variable domain is DVKVTQSSRYLVKRTGEKVFLECVQDMDHENMFWYRQDPGLGLRLIYFSYDVKMKEKGDIPEGYSVSREKKERFSLILESASTNQTSMYLCASSRTGSISSGANVLTFGAGSRLTVL.

This sequence joins TRBV5-1 and TRBJ2-3, with 8 bases that match TRBD1. CDR1 is SGHRS and CDR2 is YFSETQ in the germline V gene. This CDR3 region has 16 residues. The J segment lost 1 base and the V segment lost 4 bases, leaving 8 bases of the junction unmatched. The CDR3 region is CASSHGQGPRTDTQYF. CDR3 sequence (DNA): TGCGCCAGCAGCCACGGACAGGGTCCCCGCACAGATACGCAGTATTTT.

The chain uses TRBV5-1 and TRBJ1-4; D ambiguous. The V and J ends lost 5 bases and 1 base respectively, with 9 bases between them. There are 14 residues in the CDR3. The germline V gene encodes CDR1 SGHRS and CDR2 YFSETQ. This CDR3 reads CASRPGVTNEKLFF. The CDR3 DNA follows: TGCGCCAGCAGACCGGGAGTAACTAATGAAAAACTGTTTTTT.

This rearrangement joins TRBV4-3 to TRBJ2-3; tentatively, D is TRBD2 (5 bases). The V gene lost 6 bases and the J gene lost 0 bases, with 16 bases spanning the gap. CDR1 and CDR2 (germline): LGHNA, YSLEER. The CDR3 is 16 residues long. The CDR3 sequence: CASSLRASPSTDTQYF. The DNA of the CDR3 is TGCGCCAGCAGTTTAAGGGCTAGCCCTAGCACAGATACGCAGTATTTT.

The chain combines TRBV7-9 with TRBJ2-7, with TRBD2 identical over 9 bases. The CDR3 is 17 amino acids. J was trimmed by 5 bases and V by 0 bases; bases with no gene match: 11. Germline lookup yields CDR1 SEHNR and CDR2 FQNEAQ (reference sequence). The CDR3 bases are TGTGCCAGCAGCTTAGCGACCAGCGGGGGGCGGTCGGACGAGCAGTACTTC. It yields the protein CASSLATSGGRSDEQYF. Combining the CDR3 with reference TRBV7-9 and TRBJ2-7 gives the whole variable domain DTGVSQNPRHKITKRGQNVTFRCDPISEHNRLYWYRQTLGQGPEFLTYFQNEAQLEKSRLLSDRFSAERPKGSFSTLEIQRTEQGDSAMYLCASSLATSGGRSDEQYFGPGTRLTVT.

The chain links TRBV30 to TRBJ2-7, with 10 bases matching TRBD1. Germline V gene data show CDR1 as GTSNPN and CDR2 as SVGIG (reference sequence). The CDR3 runs to 14 residues. Unmatched junction bases numbered 7, after V lost 2 bases and J lost 6 bases. CDR3 sequence (DNA): TGTGCCTGGAGTACAAGGGACAGGGGATTCGAGCAGTACTTC. It codes for CAWSTRDRGFEQYF.

The chain joins TRBV19 to TRBJ2-7; the match to TRBD2 covers 11 bases. The ends lost 11 bases at V and 2 bases at J; junction bases unmatched: 8. CDR3 length: 14 residues. The germline V gene encodes CDR1 LNHDA and CDR2 SQIVND (reference sequence). In nucleotides, the CDR3 is TGTGCCTGCGGGACTAGCGGACTCCCCTACGAGCAGTACTTC. Amino acids: CACGTSGLPYEQYF.

This chain links TRBV10-3 with TRBJ2-7; 7 bases fit TRBD1. V trimming: 8 bases; J trimming: 2 bases; junction bases outside the gene matches: 6. The germline CDR1 and CDR2 sequences are ENHRY and SYGVKD. The CDR3 runs to 13 residues. CDR3 in DNA: TGTGCCATCGGTGGACAGGTTACCTACGAGCAGTACTTC. Translation: CAIGGQVTYEQYF.

The V and J genes are TRBV28 and TRBJ2-7; D uncertain. The CDR3 contains 12 residues. Germline values: CDR1 MDHEN, CDR2 SYDVKM. With 6 bases removed from V and 6 bases from J, the gap between germline ends came to 12 bases. The CDR3 nucleotides are TGTGCCAGCAGCCGACTTGATGGCGAGCAGTACTTC. Protein product: CASSRLDGEQYF. The full variable domain, in which reference TRBV28 and TRBJ2-7 provide the parts outside the CDR3, is DVKVTQSSRYLVKRTGEKVFLECVQDMDHENMFWYRQDPGLGLRLIYFSYDVKMKEKGDIPEGYSVSREKKERFSLILESASTNQTSMYLCASSRLDGEQYFGPGTRLTVT.

The gene calls are TRBV3-1 (or the pseudogene TRBV3-2) and TRBJ2-3; possibly TRBD1 for D (6 bases). V gave up 1 base and J gave up 3 bases, with 11 bases separating them. CDR3 size: 15 residues. Germline CDR1 and CDR2: LGHDT and YNNKEL (reference sequence). The CDR3 nucleotides are TGTGCCAGCAGCCAAGTACAGGGCTGGACAGATACGCAGTATTTT. Its protein product is CASSQVQGWTDTQYF.

This clone was observed a single time. The chain carries TRBV2 and TRBJ2-1, with 10 bases aligning to TRBD2. The V gene's germline CDR1 is SNHLY and CDR2 FYNNEI. This CDR3 region has 15 residues. Losses at the gene ends were 6 bases for V and 6 bases for J; bases not matched to a gene: 8. DNA for the CDR3: TGTGCCAGCAGGGGTGGGCTAGCGGGAGTCAATGAGCAGTTCTTC. Its translation is CASRGGLAGVNEQFF.

The chain joins TRBV5-5 to TRBJ2-7; 10 bases align to TRBD2. From germline, CDR1 is SGHKS and CDR2 YYEKEE (reference sequence). CDR3 length: 14 amino acids. J was trimmed by 3 bases and V by 5 bases; bases with no gene match: 5. The CDR3 coding sequence is TGTGCCAGCAGACGGACTAGCGGAAACTACGAGCAGTACTTC. As protein: CASRRTSGNYEQYF.

J is TRBJ2-2 and V is TRBV7-2; D perhaps matches TRBD2 (5 bases). V lost 1 base and J 6 bases, leaving 21 bases between the germline ends. The CDR3 runs to 18 residues. From germline, CDR1 is SGHTA and CDR2 FQGNSA. CDR3 nucleotides: TGTGCCAGCAGCTTAGTTGGTGTTTCGGGGAGTTACGCCGGGGAGCTGTTTTTT. It encodes CASSLVGVSGSYAGELFF.

This chain connects TRBV7-2 to TRBJ1-2, with TRBD1 identical over 7 bases. The ends lost 1 base at V and 8 bases at J; junction bases unmatched: 7. Germline lookup yields CDR1 SGHTA and CDR2 FQGNSA. The CDR3 spans 14 residues. In DNA, the CDR3 is TGTGCCAGCAGCTTAGGGGTAGGGGGCGAGGGCTACACCTTC. This codes for CASSLGVGGEGYTF.

There are a few counts of this clone. The chain has TRBV5-1 and TRBJ1-1; unclear D gene. The V and J ends lost 2 bases and 1 base respectively, with 9 bases between them. The CDR3 spans 14 residues. CDR1 and CDR2 (germline): SGHRS, YFSETQ. The CDR3 nucleotides are TGCGCCAGCAGCTTCGGGGAAGCGAACACTGAAGCTTTCTTT. Translated, it gives CASSFGEANTEAFF. The whole variable domain, filled in from reference TRBV5-1 and TRBJ1-1, reads KAGVTQTPRYLIKTRGQQVTLSCSPISGHRSVSWYQQTPGQGLQFLFEYFSETQRNKGNFPGRFSGRQFSNSRSEMNVSTLELGDSALYLCASSFGEANTEAFFGQGTRLTVV.

The gene calls are TRBV7-2 and TRBJ1-5; TRBD1 agrees at 7 bases. Trimming took 4 bases from V and 5 from J; bases not matched to a gene: 2. The germline gives CDR1 SGHTA, CDR2 FQGNSA. The CDR3 is 13 residues long. CDR3 region: CASSWDRHQPQHF. The CDR3 region has the DNA TGTGCCAGCAGCTGGGACAGACATCAGCCCCAGCATTTT.

This clone was counted between two and nine times. The J gene is TRBJ1-2, the V gene TRBV5-4; perhaps TRBD1 as D (5 bases). This CDR3 region has 14 residues. Trimming shortened V by 1 base and J by 3 bases, and 10 bases separated the two germline ends. Germline loops: CDR1 SGHNT, CDR2 YYREEE (reference sequence). The CDR3 is CASSLLLGDYGYTF. The CDR3 DNA reads TGTGCCAGCAGCTTGCTATTAGGGGACTATGGCTACACCTTC.

In DNA, the CDR3 is TGTGCCTGGAGTGTCGCGGGGGCGAGGTTCGGCGGGGAGCTGTTTTTT. It is translated as CAWSVAGARFGGELFF. V gene TRBV30 combines with J gene TRBJ2-2; a possible D gene is TRBD2 (7 bases). The CDR3 covers 16 residues. Germline CDR1 is GTSNPN and CDR2 is SVGIG (reference sequence). The V end lost 0 bases, the J end lost 7 bases, and 18 bases lay between the germline ends.